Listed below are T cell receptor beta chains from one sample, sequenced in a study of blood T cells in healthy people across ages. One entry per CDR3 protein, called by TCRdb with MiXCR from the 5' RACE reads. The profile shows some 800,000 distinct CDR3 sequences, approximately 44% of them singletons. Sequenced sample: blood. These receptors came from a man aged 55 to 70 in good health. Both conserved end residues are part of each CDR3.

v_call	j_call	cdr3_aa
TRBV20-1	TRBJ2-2	CSASLIGGITGELFF
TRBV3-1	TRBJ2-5	CASSQEPSSAETQYF
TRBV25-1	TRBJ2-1	CATDPGGRYNEQFF
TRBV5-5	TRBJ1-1	CASSPLRGNEAFF
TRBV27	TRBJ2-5	CASSSLFGGRETQYF
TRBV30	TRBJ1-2	CAWSAIVGGGYTF
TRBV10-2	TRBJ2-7	CASTIHSGGDYEQYF
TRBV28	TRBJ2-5	CASSPPTSPETQYF
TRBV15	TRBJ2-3	CATSREGRMTDTQYF
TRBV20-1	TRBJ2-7	CSASSPGGFMTYEQYF
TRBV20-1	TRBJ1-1	CSAIASSGGTEAFF
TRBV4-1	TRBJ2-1	CASSYQNNEQFF
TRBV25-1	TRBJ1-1	CASSEFTGAEAFF
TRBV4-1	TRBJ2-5	CASSQERTGQETQYF
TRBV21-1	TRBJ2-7	CASGKEVGQGPFYEQYF
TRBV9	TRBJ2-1	CASSVKRTSGNYNEQFF
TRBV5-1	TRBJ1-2	CARRRQPNYGYTF
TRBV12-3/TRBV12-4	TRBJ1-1	CASSFQDSEAFF
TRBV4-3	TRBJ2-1	CASSQDWGGAVYNEQFF
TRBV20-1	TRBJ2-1	CSANRGISDEQFF
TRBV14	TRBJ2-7	CASSQTGLVDEQYF
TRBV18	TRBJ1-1	CASSPPRGHNTEAFF
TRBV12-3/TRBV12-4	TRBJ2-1	CASKYNEQFF
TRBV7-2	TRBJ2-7	CASSAFTGDYEQYF
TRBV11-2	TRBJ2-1	CASSLVAGGRFDEQFF
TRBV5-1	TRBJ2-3	CASSLGGTDTQYF
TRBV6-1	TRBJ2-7	CASNGAGGSYEQYF